The 9 T cell receptor beta chains presented below share a single source sample, sequenced in a study of technical replicates of blood from a few donors. The table came from immunoSEQ multiplex PCR; TCRdb's copy has only in-frame clones and leaves some out. Found here are some 93,000 clones, roughly 96% of them singletons; the top ten hold just over 0.25%. Sequencing input: T cells isolated from PBMCs. Every receptor here comes from a human donor in good health.

The chain links TRBV18 to TRBJ2-2; D remains ambiguous. Germline values: CDR1 KGHSH, CDR2 LQKENI. This CDR3 comprises 14 residues. The V end lost 0 bases, the J end lost 4 bases, and 6 bases lay between the germline ends. Written as DNA, the CDR3 is TGTGCCAGCTCACCACCCCCTAGCACCGGGGAGCTGTTTTTT. Its protein product is CASSPPPSTGELFF.

The rearrangement links TRBV6-6 to TRBJ2-7; a possible D gene is TRBD1 (6 bases). The CDR3 has 14 residues. Between the trimmed V and J ends, which lost 5 bases and 2 bases, there was a span of 13 bases. The V gene's germline CDR1 is MNHNY and CDR2 SVGAGI (reference sequence). CDR3 nucleotide sequence: TGTGCCAGCAGTCATGGACAGATTACCTACGAGCAGTACTTC. It specifies CASSHGQITYEQYF.

This chain joins TRBV6-5 and TRBJ1-4, with a tentative D call TRBD1 (6 bases). The CDR3 covers 14 residues. V lost 4 bases, J lost 8 bases, and 14 bases lay in between. Germline V gene lookup returns CDR1 MNHEY and CDR2 SVGAGI. DNA for the CDR3: TGTGCCAGCAGTTCGAACAGGGATCAGGAAAAACTGTTTTTT. Its translation is CASSSNRDQEKLFF.

This clone was seen just once. V and J are TRBV10-3 and TRBJ2-3; TRBD1 agrees at 11 bases. The CDR3 is 15 amino acids. V gave up 6 bases and J gave up 0 bases; unmatched junction bases: 2. Germline assignment: CDR1 ENHRY and CDR2 SYGVKD. CDR3 DNA sequence: TGTGCCATCAGGGGGACAGGGGGTAGCACAGATACGCAGTATTTT. Protein: CAIRGTGGSTDTQYF.

The table lists this clone with a few counts. The chain recombines TRBV19 with TRBJ1-2, with 7 bases aligning to TRBD1. The CDR3 runs 16 residues. The germline CDR1 and CDR2 sequences are LNHDA and SQIVND (reference sequence). With V trimmed by 5 bases and J by 4 bases, 13 bases remained unmatched. For the CDR3, the DNA is TGTGCCAGTAGTTTGTCCCGGTCCGGGACAGCCTATGGCTACACCTTC. Protein sequence: CASSLSRSGTAYGYTF. The variable domain in full, completed from reference TRBV19 and TRBJ1-2, reads DGGITQSPKYLFRKEGQNVTLSCEQNLNHDAMYWYRQDPGQGLRLIYYSQIVNDFQKGDIAEGYSVSREKKESFPLTVTSAQKNPTAFYLCASSLSRSGTAYGYTFGSGTRLTVV.

V and J are TRBV25-1 and TRBJ1-1; D is unresolved. CDR3 length: 16 residues. Germline CDR1 and CDR2: MGHDK and SYGVNS. Trimming cost V 3 bases and J 1 base, with 15 bases left between them. The CDR3 here is CASSDPNSGTNTEAFF. The CDR3 DNA sequence: TGTGCCAGCAGTGACCCCAACAGTGGTACGAACACTGAAGCTTTCTTT. Together with reference TRBV25-1 and TRBJ1-1, the CDR3 gives the full variable domain: EADIYQTPRYLVIGTGKKITLECSQTMGHDKMYWYQQDPGMELHLIHYSYGVNSTEKGDLSSESTVSRIRTEHFPLTLESARPSHTSQYLCASSDPNSGTNTEAFFGQGTRLTVV.

The chain joins TRBV9 to TRBJ2-1, with D uncertain. Germline CDR1 reads SGDLS; CDR2 reads YYNGEE. The CDR3 is made up of 15 amino acids. V shed 0 bases and J shed 2 bases, with 9 bases lying between them. This chain's CDR3 is CASSVDGAPYNEQFF. CDR3 nucleotide sequence: TGTGCCAGCAGCGTAGATGGAGCCCCCTACAATGAGCAGTTCTTC.

The V call is TRBV7-9, the J call TRBJ2-7, with TRBD2 identical over 7 bases. The CDR3 covers 15 residues. Germline V CDR1 and CDR2: SEHNR, FQNEAQ (reference sequence). The V and J ends lost 4 bases and 7 bases, in that order; junction bases with no gene match: 13. CDR3 in DNA: TGTGCCAGCAGCTCGACAGATTTAGGGAGGGGAGAGCAGTACTTC. Protein product: CASSSTDLGRGEQYF.

The gene calls are TRBV28 and TRBJ1-2; D is perhaps TRBD1 (6 bases). Per germline, CDR1 MDHEN and CDR2 SYDVKM. CDR3 size: 13 residues. Trimming took off 3 bases at V and 3 bases at J, with 8 bases between the two ends. The CDR3 loop reads CASSLTGYYGYTF. The CDR3 DNA reads as TGTGCCAGCAGTTTGACAGGATACTATGGCTACACCTTC.